What follows describes a single T cell receptor beta chain. These data are taken from a study of blood T cells in healthy people across ages. Study summary: When template switching was applied, about one barcoded beta molecule was captured per two T cells.

The CDR3 is 16 residues long. Trimming removed 7 bases at V and 1 base at J, with 19 bases between. Primers used in a second PCR of about 6 to 12 cycles were a sample-barcoded 5' primer and a J-beta primer mix. TCRdb reprocessed the 5' RACE reads with MiXCR, giving one entry per CDR3 protein. The repertoire holds more than 1,400,000 distinct CDR3 sequences, with roughly 45% as singletons. The sample comprised blood. This chain links TRBV12-3 or TRBV12-4 with TRBJ1-1; unclear D gene. The receptor comes from a woman between 18 and 29 years old in good health. CDR3 nucleotide sequence: TGTGCCAGCACCGACGAACATCGGGGTGGGAACACTGAAGCTTTCTTT. Protein product: CASTDEHRGGNTEAFF.